These T cell receptor beta chains were read from a single sample in a study of identifying expanded T cells in peripheral blood. Only in-frame clones appear in the TCRdb table, and some are missing; sequencing was by immunoSEQ multiplex PCR. The sample lists around 85,000 clones; 88% were seen once. Sequences were obtained from blood. All receptors come from a person aged 18 to 69 in good health. Each CDR3 is given with its conserved first and last residue. D genes are given only for firm matches.

D	V	CDR3
NA	TRBV7-2	CASSLGVRGYTF
NA	TRBV19	CASSRKSGLNYGYTF
NA	TRBV5-6	CASSLILGLGELFF
NA	TRBV29-1	CSVDRGTGEQYF
NA	TRBV2	CASSVWFQETQYF
NA	TRBV14	CASSQDRTYGYTF
TRBD1	TRBV27	CASSSDRGISSYEQYF
NA	TRBV5-1	CASSLQSSNTGELFF
NA	TRBV21-1	CASSNRVGNTIYF
TRBD1	TRBV2	CASFPGGSNSGYTF
TRBD1	TRBV6-4	CASSSNSGRGLDGYTF
TRBD1	TRBV20-1	CSAPGQGGYTF
TRBD1	TRBV5-1	CASSTSSAGGLLGYEQYF
NA	TRBV20-1	CSAPLSYEQYF
TRBD1	TRBV6-6	CASSLRRTGKETQYF
TRBD2	TRBV18	CASSPGLALEKTQYF
NA	TRBV29-1	CSGWGSGSLVYEQYF
NA	TRBV7-8	CASSLGLEVYEQYF
NA	TRBV2	CASSSRVSSYNEQFF
TRBD2	TRBV4-1	CASSPGLAGVRSSYEQYF
TRBD1	TRBV5-6	CASSLIVQGADTQYF
NA	TRBV6-5	CASSYSGLIYGYTF
NA	TRBV19	CASSIGGGLGEQFF
TRBD2	TRBV5-6	CASSLASGGPGEHF
NA	TRBV6-5	CASSPSGARNSPLHF
NA	TRBV6-1	CASSEGINYYEQYF